Following are 10 T cell receptor beta chains from one sample sequenced in a study of blood T cell repertoires in COVID-19 (dated by TCRdb to about 2020). Library preparation used the immunoSEQ multiplex PCR assay. TCRdb obtained this table from immuneACCESS and retained in-frame rearrangements with V and J assigned. These tables miss some clones; where compared with another copy, unresolved V genes account for less than half of the shortfall, and the remainder is unexplained. The table for this sample lists about 200,000 clones; 75% to 85% of them were counted only once. 9.7% of the sample rests with the top ten. The sample taken for sequencing was peripheral blood. These receptors were obtained from a man aged 50-59 years with active or convalescent COVID-19.

The rearrangement uses TRBV6-1 and TRBJ1-3; D gene uncertain. Germline-derived CDR1 and CDR2 are MNHNS and SASEGT. The V and J ends lost 0 bases and 0 bases respectively, with 12 bases between them. The CDR3 is made up of 17 amino acids. CDR3 protein: CASSEAFPGTSGNTIYF. DNA of the CDR3: TGTGCCAGCAGTGAAGCTTTCCCAGGAACCTCTGGAAACACCATATATTTT.

The chain joins TRBV7-8 to TRBJ1-2; D gene uncertain. The V and J ends lost 4 bases and 7 bases respectively, with 13 bases between them. Germline lookup yields CDR1 SGHVS and CDR2 FQNEAQ. The CDR3 spans 13 residues. In nucleotides, the CDR3 is TGTGCCAGCAGCTCGACGAGGTACGGTGGCTACACCTTC. Translating it yields CASSSTRYGGYTF.

This clone appeared once. The chain recombines TRBV2 with TRBJ1-3; 10 nucleotides agree with TRBD1. The CDR3 spans 16 residues. Germline V lookup: CDR1 SNHLY, CDR2 FYNNEI. J gave up 0 bases and V 2 bases, and 1 base lay outside the gene matches. CDR3 in amino acids: CASSERTGGSGNTIYF. CDR3 nucleotides: TGTGCCAGCAGTGAAAGGACAGGGGGCTCTGGAAACACCATATATTTT.

About this clone itself: Other DNA sequences in this sample translate to the same CDR3. The J gene is TRBJ2-7, the V gene TRBV2, with D possibly being TRBD1 (5 bases). The V end lost 2 bases, the J end lost 4 bases, and 6 bases lay between the germline ends. Germline CDR1 is SNHLY and CDR2 is FYNNEI. The CDR3 is made up of 12 amino acids. In DNA form, the CDR3 reads TGTGCCAGCAGTGAACAGGGTTACGAGCAGTACGTC. Its translation is CASSEQGYEQYV.

The chain recombines TRBV15 with TRBJ2-1, with 12 bases lining up with TRBD2. The germline CDR1 and CDR2 sequences are LNHNV and YYDKDF (reference sequence). V gave up 3 bases and J gave up 1 base; unmatched junction bases: 4. This CDR3 spans 17 amino acids. CDR3 protein: CATSREGLAGSYNEQFF. The CDR3 DNA reads TGTGCCACCAGCAGGGAAGGACTAGCGGGATCCTACAATGAGCAGTTCTTC. Full variable domain (missing parts from reference TRBV15 and TRBJ2-1): DAMVIQNPRYQVTQFGKPVTLSCSQTLNHNVMYWYQQKSSQAPKLLFHYYDKDFNNEADTPDNFQSRRPNTSFCFLDIRSPGLGDTAMYLCATSREGLAGSYNEQFFGPGTRLTVL.

The genes are TRBV7-9 and TRBJ1-5, with 9 bases aligning to TRBD1. Per the germline V gene, CDR1 is SEHNR and CDR2 is FQNEAQ (reference sequence). CDR3 length equals 15 residues. Trimming at V came to 5 bases and at J to 4 bases, leaving 6 bases not matched to a gene. The CDR3 DNA reads as TGTGCCAGCAGCCCGGGACAGGGATGGAATCAGCCCCAGCATTTT. This codes for CASSPGQGWNQPQHF.

The V call is TRBV15, the J call TRBJ2-3; D perhaps matches TRBD2 (7 bases). Trimming removed 3 bases from V and 8 bases from J, with 30 bases in between. This CDR3 contains 19 residues. The germline V gene has CDR1 LNHNV and CDR2 YYDKDF (reference sequence). The CDR3 DNA is TGTGCCACCAGCAGGGAGGGACATACCTCCCCTTGGAGGGGGGGTACGCAGTATTTT. It is translated as CATSREGHTSPWRGGTQYF.

The gene calls are TRBV4-3 and TRBJ2-3, with 12 positions matching TRBD2. The CDR3 extends over 15 amino acids. CDR1 and CDR2 (germline): LGHNA, YSLEER. V shed 3 bases, J shed 6 bases, and the junction held 4 bases outside the gene matches. The CDR3 coding sequence is TGCGCCAGCAGCCAGGCCGGGACTAGCGGGGATACGCAGTATTTT. It encodes CASSQAGTSGDTQYF.

The gene calls are TRBV2 and TRBJ1-2, with a possible D match to TRBD1 (5 bases). The germline CDR1 and CDR2 sequences are SNHLY and FYNNEI. The CDR3 length is 12 residues. V lost 2 bases and J lost 9, with 10 bases in between. This CDR3 reads CASSESGGSYTF. CDR3 in DNA: TGTGCCAGCAGTGAATCGGGGGGAAGCTACACCTTC.

The chain combines TRBV9 with TRBJ2-1, with 7 nucleotides matching TRBD1. The CDR3 length is 17 residues. V was clipped by 5 bases and J by 8 bases; unmatched bases: 19. Germline V CDR1 and CDR2: SGDLS, YYNGEE. DNA of the CDR3: TGTGCCAGCAGTTCCCCCGCCCGGACAGGTAAGTGGGATGAGCAGTTCTTC. Its protein is CASSSPARTGKWDEQFF.